This note documents a single T cell receptor (beta chain) sequence. Germline-derived CDR1 and CDR2 are LNHNV and YYDKDF (reference sequence). V lost 0 bases and J lost 0; bases outside the gene matches: 16. The CDR3 runs to 20 residues. This specimen comes from a study of blood T cells in healthy people across ages. Those donating, healthy Caucasian individuals from Russia, were aged roughly 6 to 100. With a J-beta primer mix and a sample-barcoded 5' primer, a second PCR ran 7 to 11 cycles. No fewer than 2.5 million CDR3-containing paired-end reads came from each sample. TCRdb called the 5' RACE reads again in MiXCR, with one record for every CDR3 protein. The table includes some 560,000 distinct CDR3 sequences, roughly a quarter detected once. These records were also assigned to another study, of T cells of mothers and their children. From that report: With unrelated pairs as the comparison, related mother-child pairs had a slightly higher overlap that was not significant.

The sample comprised blood. This TCR was sampled from a boy between 2 and 15 years old in good health. The V call is TRBV15, the J call TRBJ1-2; 7 nucleotides match TRBD1. CDR3 DNA sequence: TGTGCCACCAGCAGAGATTGGGTCATCCCTACAGGGGCGGCTAACTATGGCTACACCTTC. Its protein is CATSRDWVIPTGAANYGYTF.